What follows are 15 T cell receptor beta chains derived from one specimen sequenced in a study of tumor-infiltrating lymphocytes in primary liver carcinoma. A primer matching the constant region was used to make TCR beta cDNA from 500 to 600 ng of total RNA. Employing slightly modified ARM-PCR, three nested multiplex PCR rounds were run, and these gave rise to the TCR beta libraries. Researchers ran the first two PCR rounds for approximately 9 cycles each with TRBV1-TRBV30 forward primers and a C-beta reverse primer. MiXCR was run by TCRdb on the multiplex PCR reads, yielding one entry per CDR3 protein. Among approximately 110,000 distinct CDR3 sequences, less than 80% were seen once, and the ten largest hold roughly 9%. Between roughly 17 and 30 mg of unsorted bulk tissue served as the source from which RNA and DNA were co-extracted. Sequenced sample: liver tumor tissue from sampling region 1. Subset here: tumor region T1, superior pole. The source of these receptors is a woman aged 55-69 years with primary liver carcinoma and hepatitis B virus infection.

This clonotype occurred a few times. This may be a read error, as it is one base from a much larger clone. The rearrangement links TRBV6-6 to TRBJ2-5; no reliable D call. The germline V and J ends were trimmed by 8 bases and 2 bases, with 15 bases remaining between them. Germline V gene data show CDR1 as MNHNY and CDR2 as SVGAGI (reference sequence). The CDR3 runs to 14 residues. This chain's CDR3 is CASQQEFPQETQYF. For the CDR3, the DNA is TGTGCCAGCCAGCAGGAGTTTCCACAAGAGACCCAGTACTTC.

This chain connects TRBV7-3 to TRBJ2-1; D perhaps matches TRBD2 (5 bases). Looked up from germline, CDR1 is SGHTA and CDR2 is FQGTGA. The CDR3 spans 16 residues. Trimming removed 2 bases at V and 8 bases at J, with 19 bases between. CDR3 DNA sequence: TGTGCCAGCAGCTTAGGGAGTAGTTCCAGAGTGGATGAGCAGTTCTTC. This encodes CASSLGSSSRVDEQFF.

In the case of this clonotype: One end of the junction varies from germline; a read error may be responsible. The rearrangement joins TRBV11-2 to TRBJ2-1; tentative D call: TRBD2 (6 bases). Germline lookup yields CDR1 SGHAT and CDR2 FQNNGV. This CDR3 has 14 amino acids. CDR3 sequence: CASILAGSLNEQFF. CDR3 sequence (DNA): TGTGCTAGCATCTTAGCCGGGAGTCTCAATGAGCAGTTCTTC.

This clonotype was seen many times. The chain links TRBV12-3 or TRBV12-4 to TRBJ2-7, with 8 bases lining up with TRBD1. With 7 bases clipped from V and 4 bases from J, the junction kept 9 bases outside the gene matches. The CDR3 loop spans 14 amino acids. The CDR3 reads CASKLTGEPYEQYF. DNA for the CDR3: TGTGCCAGCAAGCTGACAGGGGAACCTTACGAGCAGTACTTC.

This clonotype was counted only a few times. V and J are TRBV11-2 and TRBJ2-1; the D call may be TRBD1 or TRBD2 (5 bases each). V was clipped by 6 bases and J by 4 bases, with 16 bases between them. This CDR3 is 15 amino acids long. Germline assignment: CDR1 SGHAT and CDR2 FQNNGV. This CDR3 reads CASSTGTVDYNEQFF. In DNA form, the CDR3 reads TGTGCCAGCAGTACCGGGACGGTGGATTACAATGAGCAGTTCTTC.

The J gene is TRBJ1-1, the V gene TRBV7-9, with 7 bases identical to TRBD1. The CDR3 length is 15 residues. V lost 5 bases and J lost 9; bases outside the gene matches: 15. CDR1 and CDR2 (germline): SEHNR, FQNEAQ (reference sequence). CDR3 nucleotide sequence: TGTGCCAGCAGCCCCGGTGCAGGGGGTAACGCAAAAGCTTTCTTT. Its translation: CASSPGAGGNAKAFF.

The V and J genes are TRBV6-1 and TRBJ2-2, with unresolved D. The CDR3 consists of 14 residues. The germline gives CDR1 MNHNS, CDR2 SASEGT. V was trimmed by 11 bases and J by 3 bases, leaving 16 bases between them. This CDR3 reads CAGSTRGDTGELFF. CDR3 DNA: TGTGCCGGCTCTACGCGAGGAGACACCGGGGAGCTGTTTTTT.

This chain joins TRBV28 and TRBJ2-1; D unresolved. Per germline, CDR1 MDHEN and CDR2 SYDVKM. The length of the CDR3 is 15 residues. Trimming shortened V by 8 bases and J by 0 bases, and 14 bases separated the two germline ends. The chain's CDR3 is CASRSDSSSYNEQFF. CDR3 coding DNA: TGTGCCAGCCGCTCAGACTCCTCCTCCTACAATGAGCAGTTCTTC.

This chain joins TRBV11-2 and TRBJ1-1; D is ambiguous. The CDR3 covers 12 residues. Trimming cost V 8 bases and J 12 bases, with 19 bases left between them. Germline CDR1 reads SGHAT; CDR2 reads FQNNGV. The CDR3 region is CASEKYGDETFF. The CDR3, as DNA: TGTGCCAGCGAGAAATACGGCGACGAAACTTTCTTT.

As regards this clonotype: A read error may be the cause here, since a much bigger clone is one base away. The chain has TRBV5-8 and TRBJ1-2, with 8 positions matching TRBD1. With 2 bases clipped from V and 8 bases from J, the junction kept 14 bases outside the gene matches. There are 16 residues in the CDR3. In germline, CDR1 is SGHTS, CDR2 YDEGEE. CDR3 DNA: TGTGCCAGCAGCTTTCGTCGGGGCCAGGGGGCGTACGGCTACACCTTC. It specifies CASSFRRGQGAYGYTF.

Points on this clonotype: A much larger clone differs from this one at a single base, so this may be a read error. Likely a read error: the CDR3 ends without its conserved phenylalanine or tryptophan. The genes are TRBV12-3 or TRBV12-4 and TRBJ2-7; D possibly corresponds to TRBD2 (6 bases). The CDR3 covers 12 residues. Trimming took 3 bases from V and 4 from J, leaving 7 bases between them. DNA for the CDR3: TGTGCCAGCAGTTTCCGGGAGTACGAGCAGTACATC. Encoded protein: CASSFREYEQYI.

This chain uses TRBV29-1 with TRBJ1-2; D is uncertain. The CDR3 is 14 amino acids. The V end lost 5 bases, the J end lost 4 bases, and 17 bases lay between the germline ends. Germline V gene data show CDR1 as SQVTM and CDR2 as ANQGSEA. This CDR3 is CSVRTYDGSYGYTF. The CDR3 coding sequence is TGCAGCGTTAGAACCTATGATGGTTCCTATGGCTACACCTTC.

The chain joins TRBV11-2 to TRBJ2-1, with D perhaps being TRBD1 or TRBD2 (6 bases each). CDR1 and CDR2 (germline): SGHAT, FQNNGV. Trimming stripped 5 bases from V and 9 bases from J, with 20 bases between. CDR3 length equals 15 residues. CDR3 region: CASSRIRGGNTEQFF. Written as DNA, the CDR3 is TGTGCCAGCAGCCGAATCAGGGGCGGGAACACTGAGCAGTTCTTC. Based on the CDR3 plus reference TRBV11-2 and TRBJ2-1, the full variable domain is EAGVAQSPRYKIIEKRQSVAFWCNPISGHATLYWYQQILGQGPKLLIQFQNNGVVDDSQLPKDRFSAERLKGVDSTLKIQPAKLEDSAVYLCASSRIRGGNTEQFFGPGTRLTVL.

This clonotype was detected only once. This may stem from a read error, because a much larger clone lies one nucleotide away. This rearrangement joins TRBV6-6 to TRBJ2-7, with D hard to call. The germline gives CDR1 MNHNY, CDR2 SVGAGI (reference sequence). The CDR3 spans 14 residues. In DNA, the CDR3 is TGTGCCAGCAGTAGCAACCAGGTGAACTACGATCAGTACTTC. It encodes CASSSNQVNYDQYF.

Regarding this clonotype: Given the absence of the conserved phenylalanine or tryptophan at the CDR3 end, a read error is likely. The CDR3 reads CASSLEPKNTQYI. The CDR3 DNA sequence: TGTGCCAGCAGCTTAGAGCCCAAAAACACTCAGTACATC. The V call is TRBV11-2, the J call TRBJ2-4, with no clear D. The CDR3 spans 13 residues. Germline V gene lookup returns CDR1 SGHAT and CDR2 FQNNGV.